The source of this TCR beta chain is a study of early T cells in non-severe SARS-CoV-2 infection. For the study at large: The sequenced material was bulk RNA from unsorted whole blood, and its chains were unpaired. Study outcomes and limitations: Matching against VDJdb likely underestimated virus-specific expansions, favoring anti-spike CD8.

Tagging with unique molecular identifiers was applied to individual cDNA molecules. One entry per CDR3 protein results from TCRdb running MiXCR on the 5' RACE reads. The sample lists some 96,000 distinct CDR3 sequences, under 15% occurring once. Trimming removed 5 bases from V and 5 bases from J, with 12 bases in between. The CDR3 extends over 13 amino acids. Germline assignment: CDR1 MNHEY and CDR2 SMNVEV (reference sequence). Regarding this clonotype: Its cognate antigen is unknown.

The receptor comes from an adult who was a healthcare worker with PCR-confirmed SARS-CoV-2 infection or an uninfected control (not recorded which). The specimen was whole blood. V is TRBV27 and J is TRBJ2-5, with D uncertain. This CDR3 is CASSPSIIETQYF. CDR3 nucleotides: TGTGCCAGCAGTCCGAGTATTATTGAGACCCAGTACTTC.